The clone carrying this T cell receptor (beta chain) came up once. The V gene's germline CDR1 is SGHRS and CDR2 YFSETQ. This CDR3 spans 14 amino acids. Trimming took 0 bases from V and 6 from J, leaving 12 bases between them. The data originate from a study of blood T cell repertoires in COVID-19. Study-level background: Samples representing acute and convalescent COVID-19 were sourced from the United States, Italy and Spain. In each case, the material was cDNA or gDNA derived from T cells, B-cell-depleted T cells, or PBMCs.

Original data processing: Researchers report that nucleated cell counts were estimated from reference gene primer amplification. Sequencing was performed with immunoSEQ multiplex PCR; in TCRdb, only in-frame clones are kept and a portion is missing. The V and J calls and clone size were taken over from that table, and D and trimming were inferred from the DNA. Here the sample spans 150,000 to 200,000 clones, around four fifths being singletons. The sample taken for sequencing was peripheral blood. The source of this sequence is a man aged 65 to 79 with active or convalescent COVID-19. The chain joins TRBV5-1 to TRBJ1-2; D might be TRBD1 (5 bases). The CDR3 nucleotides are TGCGCCAGCAGCTTGGAACTTATGACAGATGGCTACACCTTC. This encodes CASSLELMTDGYTF.